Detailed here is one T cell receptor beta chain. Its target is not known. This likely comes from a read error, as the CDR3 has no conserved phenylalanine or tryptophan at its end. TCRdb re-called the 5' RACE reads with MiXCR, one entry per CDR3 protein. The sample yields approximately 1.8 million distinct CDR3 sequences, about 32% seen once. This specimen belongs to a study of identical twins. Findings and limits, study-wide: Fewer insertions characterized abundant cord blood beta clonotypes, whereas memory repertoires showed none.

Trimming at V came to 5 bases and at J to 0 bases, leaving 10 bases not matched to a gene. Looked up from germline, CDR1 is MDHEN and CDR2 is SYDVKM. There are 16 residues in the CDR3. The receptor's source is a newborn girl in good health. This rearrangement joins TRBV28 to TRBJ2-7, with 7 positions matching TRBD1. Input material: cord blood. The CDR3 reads CASSEDRPLSSYEQYS. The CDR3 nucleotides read TGTGCCAGCAGTGAGGACAGGCCGCTTAGCTCCTACGAGCAGTACTCC.